This T cell receptor (beta chain) was captured in a study of T cell changes during pregnancy in multiple sclerosis. From germline, CDR1 is LNHDA and CDR2 SQIVND (reference sequence). Losses at the gene ends were 7 bases for V and 3 bases for J; bases not matched to a gene: 5. CDR3 length: 14 residues. Libraries were prepared by immunoSEQ multiplex PCR; TCRdb keeps only in-frame clonotypes and omits some of them. This table holds fewer than 25,000 clones, about 90% found once. V usage is TRBV19 and J usage is TRBJ1-3; 8 bases align to TRBD1. This material consisted of CD4+ T cells from peripheral blood mononuclear cells, taken in the third trimester of pregnancy. This receptor was taken from a female donor in good health, enrolled as a control in a pregnancy study. The CDR3 protein is CASIDRGLGNTIYF. The CDR3 nucleotides are TGTGCCAGTATAGACAGGGGCCTTGGAAACACCATATATTTT. The entire variable domain, with the rest obtained from reference TRBV19 and TRBJ1-3, is as follows: DGGITQSPKYLFRKEGQNVTLSCEQNLNHDAMYWYRQDPGQGLRLIYYSQIVNDFQKGDIAEGYSVSREKKESFPLTVTSAQKNPTAFYLCASIDRGLGNTIYFGEGSWLTVV.